The rows below give T cell receptor beta chains drawn from one sample of a study of cytomegalovirus exposure and HLA in healthy donors. The assay was immunoSEQ multiplex PCR, and TCRdb's table has in-frame clones only and misses some. The repertoire holds about 200,000 clones, with about 72% as singletons. The specimen sequenced was PBMCs. The receptors were gathered from a male donor in good health and CMV-seronegative. The CDR3 runs from the conserved cysteine through the conserved F or W. Each record gives: V gene, D gene, J gene, CDR3 protein. The D gene is left open where the match is weak.

V: TRBV4-1
D: NA
J: TRBJ2-3
CDR3: CASSQESGVGPPDTQYF

V: TRBV15
D: NA
J: TRBJ1-2
CDR3: CATSSAGLVNTF

V: TRBV29-1
D: NA
J: TRBJ2-2
CDR3: CSVGPGIGTGELFF

V: TRBV4-1
D: TRBD1
J: TRBJ2-3
CDR3: CASSPGQGSTDTQYF

V: TRBV5-5
D: NA
J: TRBJ2-7
CDR3: CASSLVEGYEQYF

V: TRBV5-1
D: TRBD2
J: TRBJ2-2
CDR3: CASSVGLAGDPKGGELFF

V: TRBV9
D: NA
J: TRBJ2-2
CDR3: CASSAGGYTGELFF

V: TRBV28
D: TRBD1
J: TRBJ1-1
CDR3: CASSLYGTGGTPEAFF

V: TRBV10-1
D: NA
J: TRBJ2-2
CDR3: CASSHVTGELFF

V: TRBV28
D: TRBD1
J: TRBJ2-3
CDR3: CASSRDRVDTQYF